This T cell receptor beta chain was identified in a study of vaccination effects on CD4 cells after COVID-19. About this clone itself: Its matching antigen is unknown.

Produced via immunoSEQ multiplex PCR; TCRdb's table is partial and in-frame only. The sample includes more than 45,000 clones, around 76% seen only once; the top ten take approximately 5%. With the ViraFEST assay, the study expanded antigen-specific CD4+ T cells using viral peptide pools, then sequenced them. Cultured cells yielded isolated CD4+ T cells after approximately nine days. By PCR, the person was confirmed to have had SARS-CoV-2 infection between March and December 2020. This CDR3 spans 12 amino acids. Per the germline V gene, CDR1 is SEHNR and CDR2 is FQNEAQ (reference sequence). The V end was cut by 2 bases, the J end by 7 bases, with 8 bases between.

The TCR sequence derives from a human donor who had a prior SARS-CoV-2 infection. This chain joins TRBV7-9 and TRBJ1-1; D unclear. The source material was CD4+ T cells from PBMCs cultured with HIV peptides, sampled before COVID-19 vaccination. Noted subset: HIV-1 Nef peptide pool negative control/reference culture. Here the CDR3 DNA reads TGTGCCAGCAGCTTACTGGACGGTGAAGCTTTCTTT. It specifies CASSLLDGEAFF.